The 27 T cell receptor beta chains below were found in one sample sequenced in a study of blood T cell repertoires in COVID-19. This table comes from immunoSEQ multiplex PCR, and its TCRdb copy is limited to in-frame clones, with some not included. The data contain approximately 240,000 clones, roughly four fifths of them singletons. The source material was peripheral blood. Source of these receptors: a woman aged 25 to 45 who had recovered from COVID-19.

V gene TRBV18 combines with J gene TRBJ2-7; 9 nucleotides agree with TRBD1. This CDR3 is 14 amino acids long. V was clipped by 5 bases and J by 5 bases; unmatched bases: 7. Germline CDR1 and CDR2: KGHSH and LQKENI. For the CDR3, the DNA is TGTGCCAGCTCATCCCGGGACAGGGACCACGAGCAGTACTTC. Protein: CASSSRDRDHEQYF.

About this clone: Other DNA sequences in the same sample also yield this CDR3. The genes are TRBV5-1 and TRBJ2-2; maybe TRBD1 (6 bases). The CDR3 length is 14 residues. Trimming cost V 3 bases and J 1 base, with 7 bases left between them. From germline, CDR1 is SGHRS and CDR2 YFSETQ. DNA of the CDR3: TGCGCCAGCAGCTCGACAGGGAACACCGGGGAGCTGTTTTTT. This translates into CASSSTGNTGELFF. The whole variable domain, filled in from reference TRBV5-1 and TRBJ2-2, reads KAGVTQTPRYLIKTRGQQVTLSCSPISGHRSVSWYQQTPGQGLQFLFEYFSETQRNKGNFPGRFSGRQFSNSRSEMNVSTLELGDSALYLCASSSTGNTGELFFGEGSRLTVL.

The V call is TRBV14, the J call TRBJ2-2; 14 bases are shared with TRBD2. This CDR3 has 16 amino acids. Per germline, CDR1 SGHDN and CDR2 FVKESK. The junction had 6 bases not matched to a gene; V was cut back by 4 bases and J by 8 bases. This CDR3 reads CASSLTGLAGAGELFF. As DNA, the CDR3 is TGTGCCAGCAGCCTCACGGGACTAGCGGGAGCGGGGGAGCTGTTTTTT.

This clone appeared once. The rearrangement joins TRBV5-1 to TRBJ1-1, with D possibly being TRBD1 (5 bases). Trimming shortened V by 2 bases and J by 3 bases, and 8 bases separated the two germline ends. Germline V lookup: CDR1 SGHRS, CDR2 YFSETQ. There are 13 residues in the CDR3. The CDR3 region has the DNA TGCGCCAGCAGCTTAGGAGGGGACACTGAAGCTTTCTTT. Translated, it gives CASSLGGDTEAFF. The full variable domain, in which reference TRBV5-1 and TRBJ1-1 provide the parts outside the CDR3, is KAGVTQTPRYLIKTRGQQVTLSCSPISGHRSVSWYQQTPGQGLQFLFEYFSETQRNKGNFPGRFSGRQFSNSRSEMNVSTLELGDSALYLCASSLGGDTEAFFGQGTRLTVV.

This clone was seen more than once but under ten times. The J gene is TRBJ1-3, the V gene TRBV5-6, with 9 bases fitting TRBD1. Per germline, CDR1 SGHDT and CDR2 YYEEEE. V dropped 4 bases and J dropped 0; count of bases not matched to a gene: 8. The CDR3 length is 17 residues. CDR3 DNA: TGTGCCAGCAGCGAGACCGGGACAGGGCGCTCTGGAAACACCATATATTTT. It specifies CASSETGTGRSGNTIYF.

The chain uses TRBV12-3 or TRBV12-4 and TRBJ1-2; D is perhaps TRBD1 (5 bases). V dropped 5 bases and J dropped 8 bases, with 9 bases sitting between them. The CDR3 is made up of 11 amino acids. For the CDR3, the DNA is TGTGCCAGCAGTACAGGTGCGGGCTACACCTTC. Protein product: CASSTGAGYTF.

CDR3: CASSSLLGGEGRGNEQFF. The CDR3 bases are TGTGCCAGCAGCTCCCTTTTAGGCGGGGAAGGGAGGGGCAATGAGCAGTTCTTC. This sequence joins TRBV7-9 and TRBJ2-1; 7 nucleotides align to TRBD2. Trimming cost V 4 bases and J 6 bases; bases outside gene matches: 18. Looked up from germline, CDR1 is SEHNR and CDR2 is FQNEAQ (reference sequence). The CDR3 has 18 residues. Complete variable domain (other parts from reference TRBV7-9 and TRBJ2-1): DTGVSQNPRHKITKRGQNVTFRCDPISEHNRLYWYRQTLGQGPEFLTYFQNEAQLEKSRLLSDRFSAERPKGSFSTLEIQRTEQGDSAMYLCASSSLLGGEGRGNEQFFGPGTRLTVL.

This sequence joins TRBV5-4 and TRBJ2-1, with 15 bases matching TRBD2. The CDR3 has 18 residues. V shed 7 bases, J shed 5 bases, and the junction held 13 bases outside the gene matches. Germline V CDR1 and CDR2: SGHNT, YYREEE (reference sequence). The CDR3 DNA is TGTGCCAGCGCGGCGGGACTAGCGGGAGGTGGGCTAAACAATGAGCAGTTCTTC. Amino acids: CASAAGLAGGGLNNEQFF.

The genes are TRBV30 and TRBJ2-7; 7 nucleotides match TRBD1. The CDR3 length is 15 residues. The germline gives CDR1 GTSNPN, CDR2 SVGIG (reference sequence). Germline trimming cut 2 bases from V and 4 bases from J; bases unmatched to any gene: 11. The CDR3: CAWSPAGTALYEQYF. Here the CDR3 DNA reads TGTGCCTGGAGTCCCGCCGGGACAGCCCTTTACGAGCAGTACTTC.

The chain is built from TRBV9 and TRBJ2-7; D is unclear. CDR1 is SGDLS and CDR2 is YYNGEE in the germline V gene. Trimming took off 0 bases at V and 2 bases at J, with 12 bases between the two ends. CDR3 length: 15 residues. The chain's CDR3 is CASSVETLEAYEQYF. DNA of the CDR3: TGTGCCAGCAGCGTAGAAACGTTAGAAGCCTACGAGCAGTACTTC.

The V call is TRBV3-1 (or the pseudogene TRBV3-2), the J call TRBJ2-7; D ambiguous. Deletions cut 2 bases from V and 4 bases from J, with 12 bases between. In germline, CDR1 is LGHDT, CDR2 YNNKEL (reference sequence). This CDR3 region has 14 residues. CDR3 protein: CASSQTLDSYEQYF. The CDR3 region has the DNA TGTGCCAGCAGCCAAACCCTCGACTCTTACGAGCAGTACTTC.

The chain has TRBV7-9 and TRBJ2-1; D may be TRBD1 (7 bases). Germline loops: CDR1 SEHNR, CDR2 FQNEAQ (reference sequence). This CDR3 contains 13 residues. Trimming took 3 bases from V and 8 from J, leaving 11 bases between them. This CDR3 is CASSFRGVDEQFF. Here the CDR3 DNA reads TGTGCCAGCAGCTTCAGGGGGGTCGATGAGCAGTTCTTC.

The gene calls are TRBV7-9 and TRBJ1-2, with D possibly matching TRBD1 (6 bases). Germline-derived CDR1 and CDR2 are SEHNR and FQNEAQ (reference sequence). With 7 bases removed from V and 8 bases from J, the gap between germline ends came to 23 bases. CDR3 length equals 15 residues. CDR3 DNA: TGTGCCAGCACCCTACAGGGTAGCCTGCCTGGGGGCTACACCTTC. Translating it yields CASTLQGSLPGGYTF. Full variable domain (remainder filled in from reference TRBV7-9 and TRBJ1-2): DTGVSQNPRHKITKRGQNVTFRCDPISEHNRLYWYRQTLGQGPEFLTYFQNEAQLEKSRLLSDRFSAERPKGSFSTLEIQRTEQGDSAMYLCASTLQGSLPGGYTFGSGTRLTVV.

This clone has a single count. CDR3 protein: CASSFSVGELFF. The CDR3 region has the DNA TGTGCCAGCAGCTTTAGCGTCGGGGAGCTGTTTTTT. V usage is TRBV5-4 and J usage is TRBJ2-2; possibly TRBD2 for D (5 bases). CDR3 length: 12 amino acids. Germline V gives CDR1 SGHNT, CDR2 YYREEE (reference sequence). V shed 2 bases and J shed 7 bases, with 6 bases lying between them.

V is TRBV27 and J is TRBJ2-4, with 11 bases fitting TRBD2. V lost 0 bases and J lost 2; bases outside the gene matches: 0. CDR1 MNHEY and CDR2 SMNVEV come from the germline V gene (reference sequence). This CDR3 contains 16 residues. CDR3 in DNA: TGTGCCAGCAGTTTATCGACTAGCGGGACCAAAAACATTCAGTACTTC. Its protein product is CASSLSTSGTKNIQYF.

The chain's CDR3 is CASSFGTSGPNEQFF. The CDR3 region has the DNA TGTGCCAGCAGCTTCGGGACTAGCGGGCCAAATGAGCAGTTCTTC. The chain is built from TRBV5-4 and TRBJ2-1; the match to TRBD2 covers 12 bases. CDR1 SGHNT and CDR2 YYREEE come from the germline V gene (reference sequence). The V and J ends lost 2 bases and 7 bases, in that order; junction bases with no gene match: 4. This CDR3 is 15 amino acids long. The variable domain in full, completed from reference TRBV5-4 and TRBJ2-1, reads ETGVTQSPTHLIKTRGQQVTLRCSSQSGHNTVSWYQQALGQGPQFIFQYYREEENGRGNFPPRFSGLQFPNYSSELNVNALELDDSALYLCASSFGTSGPNEQFFGPGTRLTVL.

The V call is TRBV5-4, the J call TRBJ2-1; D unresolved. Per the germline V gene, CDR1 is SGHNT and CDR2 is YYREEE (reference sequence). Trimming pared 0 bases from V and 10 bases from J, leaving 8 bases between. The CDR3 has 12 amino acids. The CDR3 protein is CASSLERSEQFF. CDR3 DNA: TGTGCCAGCAGCTTGGAGCGAAGCGAGCAGTTCTTC.

CDR3 region: CASSDPGGYTEAFF. In nucleotides, the CDR3 is TGTGCCAGCAGTGACCCAGGGGGCTACACTGAAGCTTTCTTT. The chain links TRBV6-1 to TRBJ1-1, with 8 bases lining up with TRBD1. V dropped 3 bases and J dropped 3; count of bases not matched to a gene: 3. This CDR3 is 14 amino acids long. Germline values: CDR1 MNHNS, CDR2 SASEGT.

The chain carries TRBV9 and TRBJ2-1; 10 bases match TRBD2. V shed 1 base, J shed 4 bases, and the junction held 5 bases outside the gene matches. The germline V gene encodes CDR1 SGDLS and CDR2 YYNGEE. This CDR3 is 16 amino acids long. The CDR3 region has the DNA TGTGCCAGCAGCGTATCGGCTAGCGGGGGTTACAATGAGCAGTTCTTC. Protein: CASSVSASGGYNEQFF.

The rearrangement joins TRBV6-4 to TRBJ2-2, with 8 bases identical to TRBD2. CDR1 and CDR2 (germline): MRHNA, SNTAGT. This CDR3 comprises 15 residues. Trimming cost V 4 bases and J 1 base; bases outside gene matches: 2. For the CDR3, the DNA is TGTGCCAGCAGTGCGCTAGCGGGGAACACCGGGGAGCTGTTTTTT. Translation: CASSALAGNTGELFF.

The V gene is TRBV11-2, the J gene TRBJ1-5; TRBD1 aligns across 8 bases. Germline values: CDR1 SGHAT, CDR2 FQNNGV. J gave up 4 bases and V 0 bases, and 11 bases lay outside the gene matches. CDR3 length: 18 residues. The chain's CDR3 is CASSLEGTGKGGNQPQHF. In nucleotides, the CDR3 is TGTGCCAGCAGCTTAGAGGGGACAGGCAAGGGAGGGAATCAGCCCCAGCATTTT. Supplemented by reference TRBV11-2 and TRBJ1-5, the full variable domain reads EAGVAQSPRYKIIEKRQSVAFWCNPISGHATLYWYQQILGQGPKLLIQFQNNGVVDDSQLPKDRFSAERLKGVDSTLKIQPAKLEDSAVYLCASSLEGTGKGGNQPQHFGDGTRLSIL.

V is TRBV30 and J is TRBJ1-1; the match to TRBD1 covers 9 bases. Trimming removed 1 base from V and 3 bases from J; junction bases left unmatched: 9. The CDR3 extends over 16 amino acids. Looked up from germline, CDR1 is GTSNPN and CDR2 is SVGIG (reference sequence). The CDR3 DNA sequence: TGTGCCTGGAGTGGCGGGACAGGGCCACTCGACACTGAAGCTTTCTTT. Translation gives CAWSGGTGPLDTEAFF.

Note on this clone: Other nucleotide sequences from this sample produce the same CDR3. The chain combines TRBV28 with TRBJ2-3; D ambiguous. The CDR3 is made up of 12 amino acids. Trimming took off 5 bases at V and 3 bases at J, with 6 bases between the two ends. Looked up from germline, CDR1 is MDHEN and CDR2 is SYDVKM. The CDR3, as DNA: TGTGCCAGCAGTCCCCGTACAGATACGCAGTATTTT. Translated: CASSPRTDTQYF.

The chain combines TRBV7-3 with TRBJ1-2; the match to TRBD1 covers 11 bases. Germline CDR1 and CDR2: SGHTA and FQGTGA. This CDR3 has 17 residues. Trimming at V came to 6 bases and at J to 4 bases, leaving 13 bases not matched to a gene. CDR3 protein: CASSPGTGGRIGYGYTF. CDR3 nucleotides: TGTGCCAGCAGTCCCGGGACAGGGGGGAGAATTGGCTATGGCTACACCTTC. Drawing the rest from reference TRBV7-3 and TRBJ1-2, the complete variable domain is GAGVSQTPSNKVTEKGKYVELRCDPISGHTALYWYRQSLGQGPEFLIYFQGTGAADDSGLPNDRFFAVRPEGSVSTLKIQRTERGDSAVYLCASSPGTGGRIGYGYTFGSGTRLTVV.

The CDR3 sequence is CAWSSTGRSNEKLFF. The DNA for the CDR3 is TGTGCCTGGAGTTCGACAGGGCGGTCGAACGAAAAACTGTTTTTT. J is TRBJ1-4 and V is TRBV30; 7 bases line up with TRBD1. The CDR3 extends over 15 amino acids. J lost 8 bases, V lost 2 bases, and 11 bases had no gene match. Germline-derived CDR1 and CDR2 are GTSNPN and SVGIG (reference sequence).

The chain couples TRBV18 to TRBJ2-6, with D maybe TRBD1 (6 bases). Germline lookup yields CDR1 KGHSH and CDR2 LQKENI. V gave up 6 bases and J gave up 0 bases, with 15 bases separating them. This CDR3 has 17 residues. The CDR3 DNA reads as TGTGCCAGCTCCCCCAGGACAGATCCCTCTGGGGCCAACGTCCTGACTTTC. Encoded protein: CASSPRTDPSGANVLTF.

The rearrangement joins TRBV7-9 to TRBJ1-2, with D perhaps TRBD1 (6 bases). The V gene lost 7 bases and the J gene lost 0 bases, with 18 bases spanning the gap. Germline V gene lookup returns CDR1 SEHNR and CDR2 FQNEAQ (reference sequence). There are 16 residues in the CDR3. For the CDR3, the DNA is TGTGCCAGCACGACGTCCAGGACAGTAGCTAACTATGGCTACACCTTC. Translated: CASTTSRTVANYGYTF.